Listed below are T cell receptor beta chains from one sample, sequenced in a study of identical twins. Each CDR3 protein gets one entry after TCRdb re-called the 5' RACE reads with MiXCR. The sample consists of some 210,000 distinct CDR3 sequences, 15% to 20% of them appearing once. These records were also assigned to another study, of T cells expressing NK-cell markers.

What was sequenced was CD8+ T cells sorted from blood. These receptors all come from a woman under 30 in good health. Both conserved end residues are part of each CDR3. The D gene is left open where the match is weak. The size field is filled for only some rows; it gives once, few, many or a size class.

V gene: TRBV10-2
D gene: TRBD1
J gene: TRBJ2-7
clone size: .
CDR3 protein: CASSRDRGHEQYF
CDR3 DNA: TGCGCCAGCAGCCGGGACAGGGGGCACGAGCAGTACTTC

V gene: TRBV5-1
D gene: .
J gene: TRBJ1-1
clone size: .
CDR3 protein: CASHLGEVVSEAFF
CDR3 DNA: TGCGCCAGCCATTTAGGGGAAGTCGTATCTGAAGCTTTCTTT

V gene: TRBV5-1
D gene: .
J gene: TRBJ2-7
clone size: few
CDR3 protein: CASSLNKQGPPNYIEQYF
CDR3 DNA: TGCGCCAGCAGCTTGAACAAACAGGGTCCTCCAAATTATATCGAGCAGTACTTC

V gene: TRBV5-4
D gene: TRBD1
J gene: TRBJ1-1
clone size: few
CDR3 protein: CASSTHRTGTTEAFF
CDR3 DNA: TGTGCCAGCAGCACCCACCGGACAGGGACCACTGAAGCTTTCTTT

V gene: TRBV7-2
D gene: .
J gene: TRBJ2-5
clone size: many
CDR3 protein: CASSLGGGAEETQYF
CDR3 DNA: TGTGCCAGCAGCTTAGGGGGGGGGGCTGAAGAGACCCAGTACTTC

V gene: TRBV6-5
D gene: .
J gene: TRBJ1-1
clone size: few
CDR3 protein: CASSFGGQNTEAFF
CDR3 DNA: TGTGCCAGCAGTTTTGGGGGCCAGAACACTGAAGCTTTCTTT

V gene: TRBV3-1
D gene: TRBD2
J gene: TRBJ2-5
clone size: .
CDR3 protein: CASSQPGTSPETQYF
CDR3 DNA: TGTGCCAGCAGCCAACCAGGGACTAGCCCTGAGACCCAGTACTTC

V gene: TRBV29-1
D gene: TRBD2
J gene: TRBJ2-7
clone size: few
CDR3 protein: CSAEAGTSENYEQYF
CDR3 DNA: TGCAGCGCTGAGGCCGGGACTAGCGAGAACTACGAGCAGTACTTC

V gene: TRBV20-1
D gene: TRBD1
J gene: TRBJ2-3
clone size: few
CDR3 protein: CSARAGGNTQYF
CDR3 DNA: TGCAGTGCTAGGGCAGGGGGCAATACGCAGTATTTT

V gene: TRBV3-1
D gene: .
J gene: TRBJ2-1
clone size: .
CDR3 protein: CASSQGSGWEQFF
CDR3 DNA: TGTGCCAGCAGCCAAGGCTCGGGGTGGGAGCAGTTCTTC

V gene: TRBV20-1
D gene: .
J gene: TRBJ1-1
clone size: few
CDR3 protein: CSASRDLNTEAFF
CDR3 DNA: TGCAGTGCTAGTAGGGATTTGAACACTGAAGCTTTCTTT

V gene: TRBV27
D gene: .
J gene: TRBJ2-5
clone size: few
CDR3 protein: CASRLGPNSPQYF
CDR3 DNA: TGTGCCAGCAGACTCGGGCCCAACTCGCCCCAGTACTTC

V gene: TRBV11-2
D gene: .
J gene: TRBJ2-2
clone size: .
CDR3 protein: CASSFKVAGELFF
CDR3 DNA: TGTGCCAGCAGCTTTAAGGTGGCCGGGGAGCTGTTTTTT

V gene: TRBV7-9
D gene: .
J gene: TRBJ2-1
clone size: .
CDR3 protein: CAARVGGSSYNEQFF
CDR3 DNA: TGTGCAGCGCGCGTAGGGGGTAGCTCCTACAATGAGCAGTTCTTC

V gene: TRBV7-9
D gene: .
J gene: TRBJ2-1
clone size: .
CDR3 protein: CASTGEVTGNEQFF
CDR3 DNA: TGTGCCAGCACGGGGGAGGTCACGGGCAATGAGCAGTTCTTC

V gene: TRBV12-3/TRBV12-4
D gene: .
J gene: TRBJ2-3
clone size: few
CDR3 protein: CASSVDGTQYF
CDR3 DNA: TGTGCCAGCAGTGTAGATGGCACGCAGTATTTT

V gene: TRBV12-3/TRBV12-4
D gene: TRBD2
J gene: TRBJ2-3
clone size: .
CDR3 protein: CASSLRRLAGLDTQYF
CDR3 DNA: TGTGCCAGCAGTCTAAGGCGACTAGCGGGGTTGGATACGCAGTATTTT

V gene: TRBV12-5
D gene: .
J gene: TRBJ2-2
clone size: few
CDR3 protein: CASGFRALNTGELFF
CDR3 DNA: TGTGCTAGTGGTTTCCGGGCCCTGAACACCGGGGAGCTGTTTTTT

V gene: TRBV7-8
D gene: .
J gene: TRBJ2-2
clone size: few
CDR3 protein: CASMAGARFGGELFF
CDR3 DNA: TGTGCCAGCATGGCGGGGGCGCGGTTCGGAGGGGAGCTGTTTTTT

V gene: TRBV12-3/TRBV12-4
D gene: .
J gene: TRBJ1-2
clone size: .
CDR3 protein: CASSFPLNIYGYTF
CDR3 DNA: TGTGCCAGCAGTTTCCCCCTTAACATCTATGGCTACACCTTC

V gene: TRBV12-3/TRBV12-4
D gene: TRBD1
J gene: TRBJ2-7
clone size: few
CDR3 protein: CASSRGTGVFGEQYF
CDR3 DNA: TGTGCCAGCAGTCGGGGGACAGGGGTTTTCGGCGAGCAGTACTTC

V gene: TRBV13
D gene: .
J gene: TRBJ1-1
clone size: .
CDR3 protein: CVSSFTENTEAFF
CDR3 DNA: TGTGTCAGCAGCTTTACAGAGAACACTGAAGCTTTCTTT

V gene: TRBV12-3/TRBV12-4
D gene: .
J gene: TRBJ1-2
clone size: many
CDR3 protein: CASMSLNYGYTF
CDR3 DNA: TGTGCCAGCATGTCCCTTAACTATGGCTACACCTTC

V gene: TRBV3-1
D gene: .
J gene: TRBJ2-1
clone size: .
CDR3 protein: CASSPLMGRGDEQFF
CDR3 DNA: TGTGCCAGCAGCCCCTTGATGGGGAGAGGTGATGAGCAGTTCTTC

V gene: TRBV5-4
D gene: .
J gene: TRBJ2-5
clone size: .
CDR3 protein: CASSLGPRGELQETQYF
CDR3 DNA: TGTGCCAGCAGCTTGGGGCCTCGAGGGGAGTTACAAGAGACCCAGTACTTC

V gene: TRBV2
D gene: TRBD1
J gene: TRBJ2-7
clone size: .
CDR3 protein: CASLGGWYEQYF
CDR3 DNA: TGTGCCAGCCTAGGGGGCTGGTACGAGCAGTACTTC